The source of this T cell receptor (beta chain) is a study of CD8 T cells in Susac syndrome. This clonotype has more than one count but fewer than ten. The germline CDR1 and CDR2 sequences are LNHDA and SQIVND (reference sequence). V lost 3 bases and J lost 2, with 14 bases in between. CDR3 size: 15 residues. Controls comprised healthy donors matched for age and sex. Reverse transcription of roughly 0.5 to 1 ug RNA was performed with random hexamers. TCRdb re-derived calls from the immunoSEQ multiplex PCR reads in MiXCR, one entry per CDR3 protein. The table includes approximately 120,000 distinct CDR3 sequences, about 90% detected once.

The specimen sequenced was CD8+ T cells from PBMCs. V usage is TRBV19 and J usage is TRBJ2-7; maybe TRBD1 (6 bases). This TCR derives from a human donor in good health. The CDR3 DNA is TGTGCCAGTAGTATGGGAACAGGGCGACCCTACGAGCAGTACTTC. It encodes CASSMGTGRPYEQYF.